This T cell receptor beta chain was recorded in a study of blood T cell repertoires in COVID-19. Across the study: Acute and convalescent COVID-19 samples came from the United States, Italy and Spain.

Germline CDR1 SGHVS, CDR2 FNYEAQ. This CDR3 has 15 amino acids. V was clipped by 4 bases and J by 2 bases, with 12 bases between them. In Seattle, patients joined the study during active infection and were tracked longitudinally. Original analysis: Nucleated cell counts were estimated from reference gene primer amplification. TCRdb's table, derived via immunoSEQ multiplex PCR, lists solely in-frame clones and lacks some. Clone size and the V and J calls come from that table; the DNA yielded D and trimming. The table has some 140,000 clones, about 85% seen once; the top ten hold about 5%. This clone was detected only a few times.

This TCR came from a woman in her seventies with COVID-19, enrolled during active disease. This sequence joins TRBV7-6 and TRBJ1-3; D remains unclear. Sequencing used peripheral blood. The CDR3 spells CASSSGVGTGNTIYF. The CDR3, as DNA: TGTGCCAGCAGCTCCGGGGTGGGGACTGGAAACACCATATATTTT.